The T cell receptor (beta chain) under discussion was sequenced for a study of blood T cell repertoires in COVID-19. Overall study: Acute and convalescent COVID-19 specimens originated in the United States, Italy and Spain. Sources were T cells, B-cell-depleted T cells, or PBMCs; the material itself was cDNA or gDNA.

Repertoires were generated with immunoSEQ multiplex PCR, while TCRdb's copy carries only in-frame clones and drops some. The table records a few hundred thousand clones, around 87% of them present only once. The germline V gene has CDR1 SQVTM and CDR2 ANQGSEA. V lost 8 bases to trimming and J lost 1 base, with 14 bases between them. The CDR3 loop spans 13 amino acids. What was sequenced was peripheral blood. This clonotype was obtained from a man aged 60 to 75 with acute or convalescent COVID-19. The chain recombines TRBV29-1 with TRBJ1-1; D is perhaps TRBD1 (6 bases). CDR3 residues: CSTSGGGNTEAFF. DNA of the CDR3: TGCAGCACCTCGGGGGGCGGGAACACTGAAGCTTTCTTT.